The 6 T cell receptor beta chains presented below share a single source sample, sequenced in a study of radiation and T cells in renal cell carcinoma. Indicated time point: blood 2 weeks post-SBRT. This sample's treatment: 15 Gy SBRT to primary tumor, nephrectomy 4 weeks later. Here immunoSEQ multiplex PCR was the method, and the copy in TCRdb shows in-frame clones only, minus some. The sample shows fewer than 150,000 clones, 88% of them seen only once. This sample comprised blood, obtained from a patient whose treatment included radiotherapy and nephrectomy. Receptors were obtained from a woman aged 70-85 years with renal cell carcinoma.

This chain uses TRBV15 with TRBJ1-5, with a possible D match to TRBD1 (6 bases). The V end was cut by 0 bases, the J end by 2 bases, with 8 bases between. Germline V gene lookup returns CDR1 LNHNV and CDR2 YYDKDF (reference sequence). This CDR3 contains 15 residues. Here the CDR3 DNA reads TGTGCCACCAGCAGAGAGACAGGCCGCAATCAGCCCCAGCATTTT. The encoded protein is CATSRETGRNQPQHF.

CDR3 nucleotide sequence: TGTGCCAGTAGTATGGGGGAAGGAAACACCATATATTTT. It is translated as CASSMGEGNTIYF. The chain recombines TRBV19 with TRBJ1-3; D is perhaps TRBD1 (5 bases). CDR3 length: 13 residues. Trimming removed 3 bases from V and 4 bases from J, with 7 bases in between. Per germline, CDR1 LNHDA and CDR2 SQIVND (reference sequence).

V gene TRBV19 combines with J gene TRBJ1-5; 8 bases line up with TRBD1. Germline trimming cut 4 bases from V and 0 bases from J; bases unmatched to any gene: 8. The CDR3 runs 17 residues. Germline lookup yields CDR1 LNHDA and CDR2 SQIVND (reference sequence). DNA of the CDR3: TGTGCCAGTAGTACCGGGACAGGCTTCTATAGCAATCAGCCCCAGCATTTT. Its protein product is CASSTGTGFYSNQPQHF.

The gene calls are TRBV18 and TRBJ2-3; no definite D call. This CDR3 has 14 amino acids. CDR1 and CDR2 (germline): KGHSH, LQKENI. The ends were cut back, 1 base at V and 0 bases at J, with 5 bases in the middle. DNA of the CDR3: TGTGCCAGCTCACCACTACAGAGCACAGATACGCAGTATTTT. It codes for CASSPLQSTDTQYF.

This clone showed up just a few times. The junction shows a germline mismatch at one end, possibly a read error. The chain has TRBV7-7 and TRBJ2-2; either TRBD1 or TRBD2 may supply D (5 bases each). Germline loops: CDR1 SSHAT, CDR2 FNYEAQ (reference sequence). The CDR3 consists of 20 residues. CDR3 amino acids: CASSPSGPWLARGSTGELFF. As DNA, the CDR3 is TGTGCTAGCAGCCCTTCGGGGCCTTGGCTTGCGAGAGGGTCCACCGGGGAGCTGTTTTTT.

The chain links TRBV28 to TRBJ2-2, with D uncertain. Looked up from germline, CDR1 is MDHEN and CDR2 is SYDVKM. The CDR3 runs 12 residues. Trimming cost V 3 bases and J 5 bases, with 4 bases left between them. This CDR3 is CASSFRTGELFF. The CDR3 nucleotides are TGTGCCAGCAGTTTTAGAACCGGGGAGCTGTTTTTT.